These 10 T cell receptor beta chains originate from one sample sequenced in a study of spatial heterogeneity in lung cancer. Time point of the sample: sample taken at primary tumor resection. From tumor, nontumor lung or frozen PBMC, whole RNA was taken unsorted for sequencing. Via MiXCR, TCRdb re-called the 5' RACE reads, giving one row per CDR3 protein. Among a few thousand distinct CDR3 sequences, roughly 35% were seen once, and the ten largest hold around 3.4%. The starting material was PBMCs, obtained at surgery. These receptor sequences come from a female donor with early-stage non-small cell lung cancer.

Points on this clonotype: This beta chain is an off-target read within a library intended for alpha chains, so its frequency means little. This chain links TRBV20-1 with TRBJ2-3, with D possibly TRBD1 on 6 matching bases. The V gene's germline CDR1 is DFQATT and CDR2 SNEGSKA (reference sequence). V was trimmed by 1 base and J by 2 bases, leaving 13 bases between them. This CDR3 is built from 15 residues. CDR3 sequence: CSARGPGTLTDTQYF. In DNA form, the CDR3 reads TGCAGTGCTAGAGGGCCCGGGACACTCACAGATACGCAGTATTTT.

This clonotype has only one observation. Being off target in a library aimed at alpha chains, this beta chain has a size of little meaning. V usage is TRBV4-1 and J usage is TRBJ2-7, with 7 bases matching TRBD2. This CDR3 has 15 residues. Germline V gene lookup returns CDR1 MGHRA and CDR2 YSYEKL. V lost 0 bases, J lost 1 base, and 3 bases stayed unmatched. CDR3 coding DNA: TGCGCCAGCAGCCAAGATCCCGGGAGGTCCTACGAGCAGTACTTC. It encodes CASSQDPGRSYEQYF.

Note on this clonotype: For a library built for alpha chains, this beta chain is a stray read; little rests on its size. V usage is TRBV4-3 and J usage is TRBJ2-3, with 10 bases aligning to TRBD2. Trimming took 0 bases from V and 4 from J; bases not matched to a gene: 10. The length of the CDR3 is 18 residues. From germline, CDR1 is LGHNA and CDR2 YSLEER. The DNA of the CDR3 is TGCGCCAGCAGCCAAGATCAAAGCGGGGGGGCTTTTGCAGATACGCAGTATTTT. Translating it yields CASSQDQSGGAFADTQYF.

This clonotype has just a few counts. The size of this beta chain means little, since it is a stray read in a library made for alpha chains. The CDR3 is CASSQVAGDPYNEQFF. CDR3 nucleotides: TGTGCCAGCAGCCAAGTCGCGGGGGACCCCTACAATGAGCAGTTCTTC. The chain carries TRBV3-1 and TRBJ2-1; TRBD2 agrees at 7 bases. CDR1 is LGHDT, CDR2 YNNKEL, per germline (reference sequence). The V segment lost 1 base and the J segment 2 bases; nucleotides outside the gene matches: 5. This CDR3 contains 16 residues.

In regard to this clonotype: This beta chain is an off-target read within a library intended for alpha chains, so its frequency means little. The chain uses TRBV11-2 and TRBJ2-7; D is possibly TRBD1 or TRBD2 (5 bases each). In germline, CDR1 is SGHAT, CDR2 FQNNGV. Trimming took off 3 bases at V and 6 bases at J, with 12 bases between the two ends. The CDR3 sequence is 13 residues long. The CDR3 bases are TGTGCCAGCAGCTTCGGGACCTCTTTCGAGCAGTACTTC. Translation: CASSFGTSFEQYF.

By its share, this clonotype is medium-sized (0.01 to 0.1%). Since the library was made to target alpha chains, this beta chain is a stray read and its abundance is not meaningful. This chain joins TRBV4-2 and TRBJ2-3; D might be TRBD1 (6 bases). Trimming pared 6 bases from V and 1 base from J, leaving 14 bases between. The CDR3 is 15 residues long. CDR1 LGHNA and CDR2 YNFKEQ come from the germline V gene. The CDR3 region has the DNA TGTGCCAGCAGTAACGACAGGCAAGGCACAGATACGCAGTATTTT. The encoded protein is CASSNDRQGTDTQYF.

In its sample, this clonotype was seen a few times. The library was prepared for alpha chains; this beta chain is a stray read, so its frequency means little. The chain joins TRBV7-2 to TRBJ2-4, with D unresolved. V was trimmed by 2 bases and J by 7 bases, leaving 15 bases between them. The CDR3 totals 15 residues. Per germline, CDR1 SGHTA and CDR2 FQGNSA. The CDR3 nucleotides read TGTGCCAGCAGCTTACCATATGAGGTCCTGAACATTCAGTACTTC. This translates into CASSLPYEVLNIQYF.

About this clonotype: This beta chain is a stray read from a library made for alpha chains; its abundance is not meaningful. The rearrangement links TRBV7-3 to TRBJ2-5, with a weak D call TRBD2 (5 bases). V was pared by 4 bases and J by 5 bases, with 17 bases between. The V gene's germline CDR1 is SGHTA and CDR2 FQGTGA. The CDR3 is 15 residues long. In nucleotides, the CDR3 is TGTGCCAGCAGCTCAGATGCCGGACTGGGGGAGACCCAGTACTTC. This translates into CASSSDAGLGETQYF.

To note about this clonotype: A library made for alpha chains picked up this beta chain off target, so its size means little. The chain links TRBV29-1 to TRBJ2-6; TRBD1 matches 7 bases. V lost 7 bases, J lost 4 bases, and 10 bases stayed unmatched. The CDR3 is made up of 15 amino acids. CDR1 SQVTM and CDR2 ANQGSEA come from the germline V gene. In DNA form, the CDR3 reads TGCAGCGCCCTTCAACAGGGGCCAGGGGCCAACGTCCTGACTTTC. Translated: CSALQQGPGANVLTF.

The sample holds a few counts of this clonotype. Within a library made for alpha chains, this beta chain is off target, and its count is uninformative. The chain joins TRBV11-2 to TRBJ2-5; 7 positions match TRBD2. Looked up from germline, CDR1 is SGHAT and CDR2 is FQNNGV. The CDR3 extends over 15 amino acids. V shed 5 bases and J 5 bases; nucleotides not matched to a gene: 11. The CDR3 DNA follows: TGTGCCAGCAGCAGTAGTGGGGGGACTATGGAGACCCAGTACTTC. Translated, it gives CASSSSGGTMETQYF.